Listed here are 28 T cell receptor beta chains from one sample, sequenced in a study of cytomegalovirus exposure and HLA in healthy donors (dated by TCRdb to between 2016 and 2019). Receptor amplification or capture employed the immunoSEQ multiplex PCR assay. The multiplex PCR relied on a mix of 60 forward primers for TCR Vbeta segments and 13 reverse primers for TCR Jbeta segments. Drawn from immuneACCESS, this table holds only the in-frame rearrangements with V and J called that TCRdb kept. Clones are partly lost; checked studies trace under half to an unresolved V gene and leave the rest unexplained. The sample table lists around 120,000 clones, roughly 80% of them with a count of one. 7.5% to 9.5% of the sample rests with the top ten. Sequencing input: PBMCs. Receptor source: a female donor in good health and CMV-seropositive.

V and J are TRBV12-5 and TRBJ2-1, with 8 bases aligning to TRBD2. The ends lost 6 bases at V and 2 bases at J; junction bases unmatched: 3. Germline V gene lookup returns CDR1 LGHNT and CDR2 FRNRAP. The length of the CDR3 is 14 residues. DNA of the CDR3: TGTGCTAGTGGCGGAGCGGGGGCCTACAATGAGCAGTTCTTC. Protein: CASGGAGAYNEQFF. The full variable domain, with the rest looked up from reference TRBV12-5 and TRBJ2-1, is DARVTQTPRHKVTEMGQEVTMRCQPILGHNTVFWYRQTMMQGLELLAYFRNRAPLDDSGMPKDRFSAEMPDATLATLKIQPSEPRDSAVYFCASGGAGAYNEQFFGPGTRLTVL.

The CDR3 DNA is TGTGCCAGCCGACAGGAGGAGACGAGGAGCGTCCTGACTTTC. This encodes CASRQEETRSVLTF. V gene TRBV6-5 combines with J gene TRBJ2-6; maybe TRBD1 (6 bases). V lost 8 bases to trimming and J lost 12 bases, with 20 bases between them. Germline V gives CDR1 MNHEY, CDR2 SVGAGI. The CDR3 sequence is 14 residues long.

This clone was observed a few times. V gene TRBV6-1 combines with J gene TRBJ2-3; TRBD1 matches at 8 bases. V gave up 4 bases and J gave up 4 bases; unmatched junction bases: 1. The CDR3 length is 13 residues. CDR1 is MNHNS, CDR2 SASEGT, per germline. The CDR3 coding sequence is TGTGCCAGCAGTGTGACAGGGGCAGATACGCAGTATTTT. It specifies CASSVTGADTQYF.

This chain links TRBV5-4 with TRBJ1-5, with D perhaps matching TRBD1 (5 bases). The CDR3 extends over 13 amino acids. Per the germline V gene, CDR1 is SGHNT and CDR2 is YYREEE (reference sequence). Between the trimmed V and J ends, which lost 5 bases and 6 bases, there was a span of 12 bases. The CDR3 protein is CASSRQGSQPQHF. In DNA, the CDR3 is TGTGCCAGCAGTCGTCAGGGAAGTCAGCCCCAGCATTTT.

On this clone: Other DNA sequences in this sample translate to the same CDR3. The genes are TRBV5-1 and TRBJ1-4; 7 positions agree with TRBD1. The V segment lost 1 base and the J segment 2 bases; nucleotides outside the gene matches: 2. Germline loops: CDR1 SGHRS, CDR2 YFSETQ. The CDR3 has 15 residues. CDR3 sequence (DNA): TGCGCCAGCAGCTTGACAGGGGTGACTAATGAAAAACTGTTTTTT. It yields the protein CASSLTGVTNEKLFF.

The chain is built from TRBV27 and TRBJ1-4; D is possibly TRBD1 (6 bases). The V gene's germline CDR1 is MNHEY and CDR2 SMNVEV (reference sequence). Trimming pared 4 bases from V and 6 bases from J, leaving 24 bases between. The CDR3 sequence is 18 residues long. Written as DNA, the CDR3 is TGTGCCAGCAGTTCGATATCGCCATCTGGACAGACACATGAAAAACTGTTTTTT. Translated: CASSSISPSGQTHEKLFF. Combining the CDR3 with reference TRBV27 and TRBJ1-4 gives the whole variable domain EAQVTQNPRYLITVTGKKLTVTCSQNMNHEYMSWYRQDPGLGLRQIYYSMNVEVTDKGDVPEGYKVSRKEKRNFPLILESPSPNQTSLYFCASSSISPSGQTHEKLFFGSGTQLSVL.

This chain joins TRBV11-2 and TRBJ2-5; TRBD2 agrees at 14 bases. This CDR3 has 17 residues. The trim removed 4 bases at V and 0 bases at J, leaving 4 bases unmatched. Germline CDR1 reads SGHAT; CDR2 reads FQNNGV. The CDR3 coding sequence is TGTGCCAGCAGCTCCCGACTAGCGGGGGGGTACCAAGAGACCCAGTACTTC. It is translated as CASSSRLAGGYQETQYF.

V and J are TRBV10-3 and TRBJ1-4; the D gene is possibly TRBD1 (5 bases). Looked up from germline, CDR1 is ENHRY and CDR2 is SYGVKD. This CDR3 region has 13 residues. V was pared by 6 bases and J by 4 bases, with 9 bases between. CDR3 residues: CAIRDSLNEKLFF. DNA for the CDR3: TGTGCCATCAGAGACAGTCTTAATGAAAAACTGTTTTTT.

This clone is a singleton in its sample. V is TRBV5-1 and J is TRBJ2-5; D perhaps matches TRBD2 (6 bases). Germline V lookup: CDR1 SGHRS, CDR2 YFSETQ. This CDR3 is 15 amino acids long. Trimming shortened V by 2 bases and J by 4 bases, and 15 bases separated the two germline ends. CDR3 DNA: TGCGCCAGCAGCTTAATACCGGGGGTTCCAGAGACCCAGTACTTC. Translation: CASSLIPGVPETQYF.

This chain links TRBV2 with TRBJ2-4; 8 nucleotides line up with TRBD2. The CDR3 is 17 residues long. Trimming at V came to 1 base and at J to 1 base, leaving 6 bases not matched to a gene. Germline V gene data show CDR1 as SNHLY and CDR2 as FYNNEI. CDR3 in DNA: TGTGCCAGCAGTGAAGGACACGGGGGGGAGGCCAAAAACATTCAGTACTTC. This translates into CASSEGHGGEAKNIQYF.

J is TRBJ2-3 and V is TRBV5-1, with TRBD2 matching 7 bases. CDR1 and CDR2 from the germline V gene are SGHRS and YFSETQ. CDR3 length: 15 residues. After removal of 4 bases from V and 2 bases from J, the junction contained 7 bases not matched to a gene. Here the CDR3 DNA reads TGCGCCAGCAGCCATAAAGCGGGGATCACAGATACGCAGTATTTT. This encodes CASSHKAGITDTQYF.

The V and J genes are TRBV18 and TRBJ2-3; the D is unclear. The V gene lost 3 bases and the J gene lost 4 bases, with 17 bases spanning the gap. The germline V gene has CDR1 KGHSH and CDR2 LQKENI. The CDR3 has 16 amino acids. CDR3 nucleotides: TGTGCCAGCTCACCCAAACTTGGGCAGAACGCAGATACGCAGTATTTT. It specifies CASSPKLGQNADTQYF. The full variable domain, with the rest looked up from reference TRBV18 and TRBJ2-3, is NAGVMQNPRHLVRRRGQEARLRCSPMKGHSHVYWYRQLPEEGLKFMVYLQKENIIDESGMPKERFSAEFPKEGPSILRIQQVVRGDSAAYFCASSPKLGQNADTQYFGPGTRLTVL.

The CDR3 region is CASSLIGEGEQFF. CDR3 DNA sequence: TGTGCCAGCAGCTTAATTGGGGAGGGTGAGCAGTTCTTC. The J gene is TRBJ2-1, the V gene TRBV7-3; TRBD2 aligns across 7 bases. Looked up from germline, CDR1 is SGHTA and CDR2 is FQGTGA. CDR3 size: 13 residues. V lost 1 base, J lost 9 bases, and 3 bases stayed unmatched.

The gene calls are TRBV7-6 and TRBJ2-7; 7 positions agree with TRBD2. This CDR3 region has 14 residues. J lost 2 bases, V lost 5 bases, and 6 bases had no gene match. Germline CDR1 SGHVS, CDR2 FNYEAQ. The CDR3 region has the DNA TGTGCCAGCAGCCCTCAACTAGCGACCTACGAGCAGTACTTC. Protein sequence: CASSPQLATYEQYF.

The chain joins TRBV15 to TRBJ1-6; perhaps TRBD1 as D (6 bases). The germline CDR1 and CDR2 sequences are LNHNV and YYDKDF (reference sequence). The germline V and J ends were trimmed by 0 bases and 6 bases, with 12 bases remaining between them. The CDR3 consists of 16 residues. CDR3 amino acids: CATSRDLPRGNSPLHF. As DNA, the CDR3 is TGTGCCACCAGCAGAGACCTTCCCAGGGGTAATTCACCCCTCCACTTT.

The genes are TRBV7-2 and TRBJ1-1, with unresolved D. Germline assignment: CDR1 SGHTA and CDR2 FQGNSA. This CDR3 is 13 amino acids long. V dropped 5 bases and J dropped 0 bases, with 7 bases sitting between them. The CDR3 DNA follows: TGTGCCAGCAGCCCCCATCTGAACACTGAAGCTTTCTTT. Translating it yields CASSPHLNTEAFF.

The chain carries TRBV7-2 and TRBJ2-7; no clear D. This CDR3 has 12 residues. Germline values: CDR1 SGHTA, CDR2 FQGNSA. Trimming shortened V by 4 bases and J by 1 base, and 5 bases separated the two germline ends. In nucleotides, the CDR3 is TGTGCCAGCAGCTCGGTGTCCTACGAGCAGTACTTC. It codes for CASSSVSYEQYF.

J is TRBJ2-1 and V is TRBV19; 10 nucleotides match TRBD1. V lost 0 bases and J lost 5; bases outside the gene matches: 10. Germline V gene data show CDR1 as LNHDA and CDR2 as SQIVND (reference sequence). This CDR3 comprises 18 residues. In nucleotides, the CDR3 is TGTGCCAGTAGTATAGAGGGACAGGGGAGAGGATCCAACAATGAGCAGTTCTTC. Translation: CASSIEGQGRGSNNEQFF.

J is TRBJ1-2 and V is TRBV6-5; 8 nucleotides agree with TRBD1. Trimming removed 6 bases from V and 4 bases from J; junction bases left unmatched: 4. Germline-derived CDR1 and CDR2 are MNHEY and SVGAGI. The CDR3 has 13 amino acids. The CDR3 is CASRLTGGYGYTF. The CDR3 nucleotides read TGTGCCAGCAGACTAACAGGGGGCTATGGCTACACCTTC.

The rearrangement uses TRBV28 and TRBJ1-3, with D perhaps matching TRBD1 (5 bases). The V gene lost 7 bases and the J gene lost 2 bases, with 12 bases spanning the gap. Germline lookup yields CDR1 MDHEN and CDR2 SYDVKM. This CDR3 has 14 amino acids. DNA of the CDR3: TGTGCCAGCACGTCCAGCAGGGCTGGAAACACCATATATTTT. Amino acid sequence: CASTSSRAGNTIYF.

The chain is built from TRBV19 and TRBJ2-6, with 8 bases that match TRBD1. The CDR3 has 18 amino acids. In germline, CDR1 is LNHDA, CDR2 SQIVND (reference sequence). V lost 0 bases and J lost 2; bases outside the gene matches: 6. In nucleotides, the CDR3 is TGTGCCAGTAGTATAGAGCGACAGGGGACGGCTGGGGCCAACGTCCTGACTTTC. This gives the protein CASSIERQGTAGANVLTF.

This chain uses TRBV28 with TRBJ1-2; no clear D. The CDR3 has 12 residues. V lost 3 bases and J 5 bases, leaving 7 bases between the germline ends. The germline gives CDR1 MDHEN, CDR2 SYDVKM. The chain's CDR3 is CASSLQRYGYTF. DNA for the CDR3: TGTGCCAGCAGTTTGCAGCGTTATGGCTACACCTTC.

This chain joins TRBV27 and TRBJ2-7, with 9 bases matching TRBD2. The length of the CDR3 is 14 residues. The V gene end was trimmed by 5 bases and the J gene end by 2 bases; junction bases not matched to a gene: 4. Looked up from germline, CDR1 is MNHEY and CDR2 is SMNVEV (reference sequence). The CDR3 sequence: CASSRTSGPYEQYF. The DNA for the CDR3 is TGTGCCAGCAGTAGAACTAGCGGGCCCTACGAGCAGTACTTC.

The rearrangement uses TRBV27 and TRBJ2-1; the match to TRBD1 covers 8 bases. Germline CDR1 MNHEY, CDR2 SMNVEV (reference sequence). The CDR3 has 14 amino acids. Trimming at V came to 5 bases and at J to 15 bases, leaving 15 bases not matched to a gene. The CDR3 DNA follows: TGTGCCAGCAGTCCGATAACCTCGGACAGGGATCTGTTCTTC. Translating gives CASSPITSDRDLFF.

The chain carries TRBV2 and TRBJ2-7; TRBD1 matches 7 bases. Trimming at V came to 7 bases and at J to 2 bases, leaving 11 bases not matched to a gene. Germline assignment: CDR1 SNHLY and CDR2 FYNNEI. The length of the CDR3 is 15 residues. This CDR3 reads CASTLTRTGTYEQYF. The CDR3, as DNA: TGTGCCAGCACCCTAACGAGGACAGGCACCTACGAGCAGTACTTC.

The chain is built from TRBV7-9 and TRBJ1-4; maybe TRBD1 (6 bases). This CDR3 is built from 14 residues. V was pared by 1 base and J by 8 bases, with 11 bases between. The germline CDR1 and CDR2 sequences are SEHNR and FQNEAQ (reference sequence). The CDR3 sequence: CASSLDRAGEKLFF. DNA for the CDR3: TGTGCCAGCAGCTTAGACAGGGCTGGGGAAAAACTGTTTTTT. The variable domain in full, completed from reference TRBV7-9 and TRBJ1-4, reads DTGVSQNPRHKITKRGQNVTFRCDPISEHNRLYWYRQTLGQGPEFLTYFQNEAQLEKSRLLSDRFSAERPKGSFSTLEIQRTEQGDSAMYLCASSLDRAGEKLFFGSGTQLSVL.

For the CDR3, the DNA is TGTGCCAGCAGCTTATACACAGGCAGCTCCTACGAGCAGTACTTC. It is translated as CASSLYTGSSYEQYF. The chain links TRBV7-2 to TRBJ2-7; a possible D gene is TRBD1 (5 bases). CDR3 length: 15 amino acids. Germline CDR1 SGHTA, CDR2 FQGNSA. Trimming removed 2 bases from V and 0 bases from J, with 11 bases in between.

The rearrangement joins TRBV7-3 to TRBJ1-1; D not certain. V was pared by 5 bases and J by 2 bases, with 9 bases between. The CDR3 runs 13 residues. From germline, CDR1 is SGHTA and CDR2 FQGTGA. The DNA of the CDR3 is TGTGCCAGCAGCGCGGGCCGTAACACTGAAGCTTTCTTT. This encodes CASSAGRNTEAFF.